This T cell receptor beta chain stems from a study of T cells expressing NK-cell markers. Study as a whole: Investigators obtained TCR beta repertoires from sorted CD3+CD56+NKG2C+, CD3+CD56+NKG2C- and CD3+CD56-NKG2C+ T cells. The authors sequenced eight donors, of whom seven were HCMV-seropositive and one was seronegative. Study-level points and caveats: A few of the donors also had these clonotypes leading their CD3+CD56-NKG2C+ fraction. There remained a lack of clarity about HCMV specificity of expanded NKG2C+ T cell clones.

Germline V lookup: CDR1 SQVTM, CDR2 ANQGSEA. This CDR3 is built from 13 residues. TCRdb re-called the 5' RACE reads and gives one entry per CDR3 protein, without DNA. The table for this sample gives roughly 430,000 distinct CDR3 sequences. Details on this clonotype: Antigen: not known.

The chain joins TRBV29-1 to TRBJ1-4; without DNA, the TCRdb call of TRBD1 cannot be checked. The source material was blood T cells: a sorted CD56 or NKG2C T cell subset, CD4+ or CD8+ T cells, or bulk PBMC T cells (not recorded which). This receptor was taken from a woman between 18 and 75 years old in good health. The CDR3: CSAQGIEGEKLFF. Based on the CDR3 plus reference TRBV29-1 and TRBJ1-4, the full variable domain is SAVISQKPSRDICQRGTSLTIQCQVDSQVTMMFWYRQQPGQSLTLIATANQGSEATYESGFVIDKFPISRPNLTFSTLTVSNMSPEDSSIYLCSAQGIEGEKLFFGSGTQLSVL.